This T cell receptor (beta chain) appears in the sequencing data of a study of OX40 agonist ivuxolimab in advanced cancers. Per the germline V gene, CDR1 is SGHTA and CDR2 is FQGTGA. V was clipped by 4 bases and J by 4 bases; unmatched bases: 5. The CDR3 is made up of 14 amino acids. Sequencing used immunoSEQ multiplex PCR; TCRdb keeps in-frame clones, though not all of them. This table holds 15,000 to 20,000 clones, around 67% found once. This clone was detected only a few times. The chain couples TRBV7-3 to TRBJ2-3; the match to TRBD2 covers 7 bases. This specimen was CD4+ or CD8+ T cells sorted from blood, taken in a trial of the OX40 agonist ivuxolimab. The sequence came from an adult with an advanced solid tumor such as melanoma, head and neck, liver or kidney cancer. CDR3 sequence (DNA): TGTGCCAGCAGCTCCCTGGGGGGGGCAGATACGCAGTATTTT. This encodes CASSSLGGADTQYF.